Below are 32 T cell receptor beta chains sequenced from a single sample in a study of blood T cell repertoires in COVID-19. Method: immunoSEQ multiplex PCR; TCRdb's copy keeps in-frame clones and lacks some. The table has 300,000 to 350,000 clones, roughly 86% seen once. Specimen: peripheral blood. These receptors were obtained from a man younger than 45 with COVID-19, enrolled during active disease.

The DNA of the CDR3 is TGTGCCACCTCTTCCGGACAAGAATACGAGCAGTACTTC. Translating gives CATSSGQEYEQYF. The chain links TRBV24-1 to TRBJ2-7, with D possibly TRBD1 on 5 matching bases. The CDR3 is 13 residues long. In germline, CDR1 is KGHDR, CDR2 SFDVKD. The V and J ends lost 9 bases and 4 bases respectively, with 15 bases between them.

V usage is TRBV6-2 or TRBV6-3 and J usage is TRBJ2-1; 11 bases align to TRBD2. Germline CDR1 MNHEY, CDR2 SVGEGT. This CDR3 is 18 amino acids long. Trimming at V came to 2 bases and at J to 2 bases, leaving 8 bases not matched to a gene. The CDR3 is CASSYSTSGSSAYNEQFF. CDR3 coding DNA: TGTGCCAGCAGTTACAGTACTAGCGGGAGCAGCGCCTACAATGAGCAGTTCTTC.

The rearrangement joins TRBV21-1 to TRBJ2-3; the tabulated D call, TRBD1, remains unverified against the DNA. TRBV21-1 counts as a pseudogene. This CDR3 has 13 residues. The CDR3 loop is CASSKKAQNTQYF. The CDR3 nucleotides read TGTGCCAGCAGCAAAAAAGCACAGAATACGCAGTATTTT.

V gene TRBV27 combines with J gene TRBJ1-5; no reliable D call. V was trimmed by 5 bases and J by 5 bases, leaving 16 bases between them. This CDR3 has 15 residues. The germline gives CDR1 MNHEY, CDR2 SMNVEV (reference sequence). The CDR3 sequence: CASSVQRGADQPQHF. The CDR3 bases are TGTGCCAGCAGTGTCCAACGGGGTGCGGATCAGCCCCAGCATTTT.

The gene calls are TRBV11-1 and TRBJ1-2, with 9 bases that match TRBD1. V lost 3 bases, J lost 4 bases, and 3 bases stayed unmatched. The CDR3 contains 14 residues. Germline V CDR1 and CDR2: SGHAT, FQDESV (reference sequence). The CDR3 loop reads CASSFSTGGYGYTF. CDR3 coding DNA: TGTGCCAGCAGCTTCTCGACAGGGGGCTATGGCTACACCTTC.

DNA of the CDR3: TGTGCCAGCAGCCAAGATAGGGACAGGGGAATTAGGTCCTACAATGAGCAGTTCTTC. Protein sequence: CASSQDRDRGIRSYNEQFF. The chain combines TRBV3-1 (or the pseudogene TRBV3-2) with TRBJ2-1; 10 bases agree with TRBD1. From germline, CDR1 is LGHDT and CDR2 YNNKEL (reference sequence). This CDR3 has 19 residues. After removal of 0 bases from V and 1 base from J, the junction contained 9 bases not matched to a gene.

The chain links TRBV6-2 or TRBV6-3 to TRBJ1-2; maybe TRBD1 (5 bases). The CDR3 runs to 15 residues. V was pared by 5 bases and J by 7 bases, with 20 bases between. CDR1 is MNHEY, CDR2 SVGEGT, per germline. The CDR3 spells CASSDPHAGKSGYTF. The CDR3 nucleotides are TGTGCCAGCAGTGATCCCCATGCAGGGAAGAGTGGCTACACCTTC.

This rearrangement joins TRBV25-1 to TRBJ2-7; TRBD1 is a possible D gene (5 bases). Per germline, CDR1 MGHDK and CDR2 SYGVNS. The CDR3 is made up of 15 amino acids. V dropped 2 bases and J dropped 6 bases, with 17 bases sitting between them. In DNA, the CDR3 is TGTGCCAGCAGTGAAGGTGCAGGGCAGGTCTTCGAGCAGTACTTC. Translation: CASSEGAGQVFEQYF.

The chain couples TRBV7-3 to TRBJ1-1, with a tentative D call TRBD1 (6 bases). Per germline, CDR1 SGHTA and CDR2 FQGTGA. The CDR3 has 13 amino acids. Trimming removed 5 bases from V and 7 bases from J, with 14 bases in between. CDR3 bases: TGTGCCAGCAGCCCGAAGACAGGCAGTGAAGCTTTCTTT. Translating it yields CASSPKTGSEAFF.

The sample holds a few counts of this clone. This sequence joins TRBV7-2 and TRBJ1-1, with D possibly being TRBD1 (6 bases). The CDR3 contains 14 residues. V gave up 6 bases and J gave up 4 bases, with 15 bases separating them. Germline V gives CDR1 SGHTA, CDR2 FQGNSA. The CDR3 is CASSPGQRGTEAFF. CDR3 DNA sequence: TGTGCCAGCAGTCCCGGACAGCGGGGCACTGAAGCTTTCTTT.

The chain is built from TRBV7-9 and TRBJ2-6; tentatively, D is TRBD1 (6 bases). Per germline, CDR1 SEHNR and CDR2 FQNEAQ (reference sequence). The V end lost 1 base, the J end lost 7 bases, and 14 bases lay between the germline ends. This CDR3 is 16 amino acids long. CDR3 nucleotide sequence: TGTGCCAGCAGCTTAGTAGGGACACGGGCAGCCAACGTCCTGACTTTC. It encodes CASSLVGTRAANVLTF.

The gene calls are TRBV7-9 and TRBJ2-7, with TRBD1 identical over 7 bases. Per germline, CDR1 SEHNR and CDR2 FQNEAQ (reference sequence). The J segment lost 0 bases and the V segment lost 5 bases, leaving 4 bases of the junction unmatched. The CDR3 runs 14 residues. Here the CDR3 reads CASSRGQLSYEQYF. In nucleotides, the CDR3 is TGTGCCAGCAGCCGGGGACAGCTCTCCTACGAGCAGTACTTC.

The rearrangement links TRBV7-9 to TRBJ1-5; possible D gene TRBD1, 5 bases. V lost 7 bases, J lost 0 bases, and 13 bases lay in between. CDR1 is SEHNR, CDR2 FQNEAQ, per germline (reference sequence). The CDR3 covers 15 residues. CDR3 DNA: TGTGCCAGCACCGACAGCGATTATAGCAATCAGCCCCAGCATTTT. Translating it yields CASTDSDYSNQPQHF. The full variable domain, with the rest looked up from reference TRBV7-9 and TRBJ1-5, is DTGVSQNPRHKITKRGQNVTFRCDPISEHNRLYWYRQTLGQGPEFLTYFQNEAQLEKSRLLSDRFSAERPKGSFSTLEIQRTEQGDSAMYLCASTDSDYSNQPQHFGDGTRLSIL.

About this clone itself: Other DNA sequences in this sample translate to the same CDR3. The rearrangement uses TRBV7-2 and TRBJ1-2, with 8 bases identical to TRBD1. V shed 5 bases and J 7 bases; nucleotides not matched to a gene: 6. Germline V gene lookup returns CDR1 SGHTA and CDR2 FQGNSA. The CDR3 loop spans 13 amino acids. CDR3 protein: CASSPGQGGGYTF. In nucleotides, the CDR3 is TGTGCCAGCAGCCCCGGACAGGGTGGTGGCTACACCTTC.

The chain has TRBV27 and TRBJ2-7; 8 bases agree with TRBD1. The V and J ends lost 2 bases and 2 bases, in that order; junction bases with no gene match: 8. The CDR3 covers 16 residues. Per the germline V gene, CDR1 is MNHEY and CDR2 is SMNVEV (reference sequence). The CDR3 DNA reads as TGTGCCAGCAGTTTAGAAAGGACAGGGATGCCCTACGAGCAGTACTTC. Encoded protein: CASSLERTGMPYEQYF.

The J gene is TRBJ1-2, the V gene TRBV19; D may be TRBD1 (6 bases). From germline, CDR1 is LNHDA and CDR2 SQIVND (reference sequence). Trimming cost V 6 bases and J 2 bases, with 13 bases left between them. CDR3 length: 14 amino acids. The CDR3 sequence is CASRSTGANYGYTF. The DNA for the CDR3 is TGTGCCAGTAGGTCGACAGGTGCCAACTATGGCTACACCTTC.

The chain links TRBV7-2 to TRBJ2-2; 7 bases are a match to TRBD2. V lost 3 bases, J lost 0 bases, and 10 bases stayed unmatched. Germline loops: CDR1 SGHTA, CDR2 FQGNSA. The CDR3 has 18 residues. In DNA form, the CDR3 reads TGTGCCAGCAGCTTCCCCTCTAGCGGTGGATCGAACACCGGGGAGCTGTTTTTT. Its translation: CASSFPSSGGSNTGELFF.

This chain joins TRBV6-5 and TRBJ1-2; possibly TRBD1 for D (5 bases). The CDR3 is 14 residues long. Germline CDR1 reads MNHEY; CDR2 reads SVGAGI. The V and J ends lost 8 bases and 6 bases respectively, with 19 bases between them. CDR3 coding DNA: TGTGCCAGCTGCACTGGGGGGACCGATAATGGCTACACCTTC. Translation: CASCTGGTDNGYTF.

V usage is TRBV6-2 or TRBV6-3 and J usage is TRBJ2-7, with 10 bases that match TRBD1. The CDR3 is 15 amino acids. V lost 5 bases and J lost 2; bases outside the gene matches: 6. Germline V CDR1 and CDR2: MNHEY, SVGEGT. DNA for the CDR3: TGTGCCAGCAGTCAGCTTGGGACAGGGGCCTACGAGCAGTACTTC. It codes for CASSQLGTGAYEQYF.

The V and J genes are TRBV25-1 and TRBJ1-5; the match to TRBD1 covers 8 bases. V dropped 8 bases and J dropped 6; count of bases not matched to a gene: 9. The germline gives CDR1 MGHDK, CDR2 SYGVNS. This CDR3 spans 14 amino acids. This CDR3 is CASSPPGGGQPQHF. Here the CDR3 DNA reads TGTGCCAGCTCGCCCCCAGGGGGCGGTCAGCCCCAGCATTTT. Filled out from reference TRBV25-1 and TRBJ1-5, the complete variable domain reads EADIYQTPRYLVIGTGKKITLECSQTMGHDKMYWYQQDPGMELHLIHYSYGVNSTEKGDLSSESTVSRIRTEHFPLTLESARPSHTSQYLCASSPPGGGQPQHFGDGTRLSIL.

The gene calls are TRBV28 and TRBJ2-7, with a weak D call TRBD1 (7 bases). The CDR3 runs to 14 residues. The V gene's germline CDR1 is MDHEN and CDR2 SYDVKM. V shed 5 bases and J shed 3 bases, with 14 bases lying between them. The CDR3 sequence is CASSKAGQNYEQYF. CDR3 nucleotides: TGTGCCAGCAGTAAGGCGGGACAGAACTACGAGCAGTACTTC.

This clone was found a few times. The CDR3: CASSDLAGGPSHEQYF. DNA of the CDR3: TGTGCCAGCAGCGATCTAGCGGGAGGGCCAAGCCACGAGCAGTACTTC. The chain links TRBV5-4 to TRBJ2-7, with TRBD2 matching over 12 bases. With V trimmed by 4 bases and J by 5 bases, 10 bases remained unmatched. The length of the CDR3 is 16 residues. The germline V gene has CDR1 SGHNT and CDR2 YYREEE (reference sequence). Full variable domain (remainder filled in from reference TRBV5-4 and TRBJ2-7): ETGVTQSPTHLIKTRGQQVTLRCSSQSGHNTVSWYQQALGQGPQFIFQYYREEENGRGNFPPRFSGLQFPNYSSELNVNALELDDSALYLCASSDLAGGPSHEQYFGPGTRLTVT.

This clone turned up a few times. This sequence joins TRBV10-3 and TRBJ2-7; possible D gene TRBD1, 5 bases. The germline V gene has CDR1 ENHRY and CDR2 SYGVKD. V gave up 6 bases and J gave up 6 bases, with 18 bases separating them. The CDR3 totals 14 residues. CDR3 sequence (DNA): TGTGCCATCAGCGCCGCGACAGTCTTTTCCGAGCAGTACTTC. Protein: CAISAATVFSEQYF.

The J gene is TRBJ2-5, the V gene TRBV5-6; perhaps TRBD2 as D (5 bases). The CDR3 runs to 15 residues. The V and J ends lost 2 bases and 0 bases respectively, with 11 bases between them. Germline V gene lookup returns CDR1 SGHDT and CDR2 YYEEEE. CDR3 nucleotide sequence: TGTGCCAGCAGCTTTTCACTAGTCAACCAAGAGACCCAGTACTTC. Protein product: CASSFSLVNQETQYF.

The chain links TRBV5-4 to TRBJ2-5; D gene uncertain. The CDR3 contains 12 residues. V shed 4 bases and J shed 4 bases, with 8 bases lying between them. The V gene's germline CDR1 is SGHNT and CDR2 YYREEE (reference sequence). This chain's CDR3 is CASSLQLETQYF. CDR3 bases: TGTGCCAGCAGCCTACAGCTAGAGACCCAGTACTTC.

V is TRBV28 and J is TRBJ1-3, with a weak D call TRBD1 (5 bases). The CDR3 length is 16 residues. Trimming took off 7 bases at V and 0 bases at J, with 16 bases between the two ends. Germline loops: CDR1 MDHEN, CDR2 SYDVKM. The DNA for the CDR3 is TGTGCCAGCACTGGGGGGACGTTTTACTCTGGAAACACCATATATTTT. Protein sequence: CASTGGTFYSGNTIYF.

The rearrangement uses TRBV7-2 and TRBJ2-2; a weak D match, TRBD1 (7 bases). The CDR3 has 16 residues. V lost 6 bases and J 5 bases, leaving 19 bases between the germline ends. Germline V gene sequence: CDR1 SGHTA, CDR2 FQGNSA. The CDR3 here is CASRLSTQGGTGELFF. The CDR3 coding sequence is TGTGCCAGCAGACTCTCAACGCAGGGGGGTACCGGGGAGCTGTTTTTT. The whole variable domain, filled in from reference TRBV7-2 and TRBJ2-2, reads GAGVSQSPSNKVTEKGKDVELRCDPISGHTALYWYRQSLGQGLEFLIYFQGNSAPDKSGLPSDRFSAERTGGSVSTLTIQRTQQEDSAVYLCASRLSTQGGTGELFFGEGSRLTVL.

This chain joins TRBV7-9 and TRBJ2-7; D possibly corresponds to TRBD2 (5 bases). Germline V CDR1 and CDR2: SEHNR, FQNEAQ (reference sequence). V dropped 5 bases and J dropped 12 bases, with 20 bases sitting between them. This CDR3 is built from 13 residues. Here the CDR3 reads CASSPSGPPEWYF. In DNA form, the CDR3 reads TGTGCCAGCAGCCCAAGCGGACCTCCTGAATGGTACTTC.

The chain employs TRBV11-2 and TRBJ2-7, with D tentatively TRBD2 (6 bases). The length of the CDR3 is 14 residues. The ends were cut back, 5 bases at V and 0 bases at J, with 11 bases in the middle. The germline CDR1 and CDR2 sequences are SGHAT and FQNNGV. CDR3 protein: CASSRRGSSYEQYF. DNA of the CDR3: TGTGCCAGCAGCCGACGGGGGAGCTCCTACGAGCAGTACTTC. The entire variable domain, with the rest obtained from reference TRBV11-2 and TRBJ2-7, is as follows: EAGVAQSPRYKIIEKRQSVAFWCNPISGHATLYWYQQILGQGPKLLIQFQNNGVVDDSQLPKDRFSAERLKGVDSTLKIQPAKLEDSAVYLCASSRRGSSYEQYFGPGTRLTVT.

The rearrangement links TRBV6-5 to TRBJ1-1; D remains ambiguous. The CDR3 runs 13 residues. Trimming took 5 bases from V and 3 from J, leaving 10 bases between them. Germline loops: CDR1 MNHEY, CDR2 SVGAGI. The CDR3 bases are TGTGCCAGCAGTACGGAGAGCTACACTGAAGCTTTCTTT. Its protein product is CASSTESYTEAFF.

The chain recombines TRBV3-1 (or the pseudogene TRBV3-2) with TRBJ2-1; no definite D call. The CDR3 is 13 amino acids. V was cut by 0 bases and J by 7 bases, with 7 bases left in between. Germline CDR1 reads LGHDT; CDR2 reads YNNKEL (reference sequence). CDR3 nucleotides: TGTGCCAGCAGCCAAGAAGGCGGTAATGAGCAGTTCTTC. As protein: CASSQEGGNEQFF.

The chain employs TRBV19 and TRBJ1-5, with D uncertain. V was shortened by 5 bases and J by 5 bases, with 16 bases between the two germline ends. CDR1 LNHDA and CDR2 SQIVND come from the germline V gene (reference sequence). The CDR3 sequence is 15 residues long. The CDR3 DNA follows: TGTGCCAGTAGTCGAGGGCCGCTGGTCGATCAGCCCCAGCATTTT. Translating gives CASSRGPLVDQPQHF.